What follows is one T cell receptor (beta chain) and its context. The target of this receptor is not known. Base qualities are not recorded, but no much larger clone differs from it by a single base. The cohort consisted of 666 healthy bone marrow donors. At the time of sampling, all cohort members were nominally healthy, though unrecorded immune exposures were likely present. The donor tested CMV seronegative, placing the donor among the 350 or so seronegative members of the cohort. A peripheral blood sample was provided by each donor, and peripheral blood mononuclear cells were used for TCR beta sequencing. Genomic DNA extraction from the blood cell samples was performed with the Qiagen DNeasy Blood Extraction Kit. These data are taken from a study of cytomegalovirus exposure and HLA in healthy donors (dated by TCRdb to the late 2010s). Background for the entire study: According to an earlier analysis of 550 to 700 of the donors, about 179 million T cells yielded roughly 100 million unique TCR beta sequences and 276 Gb of sequence data. Around 300 gigabases of sequencing data and tens of millions of unique TCR sequences were included in an early release covering under 650 HLA-typed donors. Of the roughly 400 genotyped donors, about 84% fell in the genetic ancestry cluster associated with self-reported Caucasian donors. The study aimed to test whether cataloging public T cell receptors could reveal signatures of past pathogen exposure. Using immunosequencing, the study profiled T cell repertoires from about 610 subjects and related those repertoires to cytomegalovirus serostatus. Besides the first cohort of around 700 subjects, a separate validation cohort made up of around 120 different subjects was used. The study combined high-throughput TCR immunosequencing, statistical association of individual TCRs with disease status, and machine learning to predict cytomegalovirus infection status. A later analysis re-examined previously published TCR beta repertoires from 500 to 700 donors and added high-resolution HLA genotyping to investigate patterns of TCR occurrence. Rather than drawing on any new phenotypic data, the later analysis identified candidate immune exposures from TCR beta sequences and the way those sequences occurred across donors. An earlier analysis of about 620 of the donors applied high-throughput TCR beta sequencing to assess whether each TCR beta V gene segment acted as functional or pseudogenic. Donor age, sex, ethnicity and CMV serostatus were compiled together with the repertoire data. A later genetic analysis took genome-wide SNP genotypes for about three fifths of the 666 donors and used that subset as a discovery cohort. Every discovery cohort repertoire had been produced on one sequencing platform. HLA typing covered class I and class II loci at four-digit resolution. The number of typed donors differed by locus: about 620-640 for A, B, C, DRB1 and DQB1; 500 to 550 for DQA1; some 610 for DPA1; and about 450 for DPB1. Because of strong linkage in the cohort, 4 to 6 DR-DQ haplotypes were treated as single units for association and clustering. Among about 390 genotyped donors of the cohort, an average of roughly 240,000 unique TCR beta nucleotide sequences were sequenced per donor, roughly a sixth of them non-productive. Overall results and qualifications from the work: In a later analysis, HLA-associated TCR beta chains showed more clonal expansion and lower generation probabilities than non-associated chains that were equally common. At a false discovery rate of 0.05, a later analysis linked 16,000 or so TCR beta sequences to specific HLA alleles. According to a later genetic analysis, donors in an Asian-associated ancestry cluster had fewer N-insertions in productive TCRs than the approximately 630-donor mean. An earlier analysis of around 500 of the donors showed that most TCR beta V segments appeared in productive rearrangements either about 87% or about 30% of the time, which broadly matched IMGT annotations. Most TCR sequences were seen in very few donors, while some public TCRs were found in many individuals. Correlated functional status among segregating V segments might reflect linkage disequilibrium, but an unknown experimental factor could not be ruled out. When HLA alleles, especially DR and DQ, strongly co-occurred, attributing TCR associations to individual alleles was difficult. In this cohort, only TCR beta chains were sequenced, and detectable features were limited by the absence of alpha or paired-chain data. A cluster of highly shared sequence variants was judged likely to represent a technical artifact of the sequencing pipeline. In both the original and validation cohorts, the classifier was reported to diagnose cytomegalovirus status with high specificity and sensitivity. The study gave a list of under 200 TCR beta chains associated with cytomegalovirus. Immune exposure information for the cohort was limited to CMV serostatus. According to a later analysis, parvovirus B19, influenza, CMV and Epstein-Barr virus appeared linked to several top co-occurrence clusters. Because some donors lacked HLA typing at each locus, the association tests relied only on the typed subset. A later analysis found that TCR association rates varied across HLA loci, with DRB1 alleles showing the most associated TCRs and HLA-C alleles the fewest. A further reported finding was that TCR beta sequences accurately predicted the HLA-A and HLA-B alleles for most subjects in the first cohort. The earlier analysis of about 600 of the donors excluded 15 to 20 rarely observed V segments, including chromosome 9 orphons, because counts were too low. In vitro tests confirmed that a few of the cytomegalovirus-associated TCR beta chains recognize cytomegalovirus antigens. Some IMGT-functional V segments, including TRBV6-2 and TRBV6-3, could not be told apart with the 87-base-pair reads, so those segments were excluded. It was suggested by the authors that the approach could potentially be generalized to other disease states and immunological phenotypes. The presence/absence analyses assumed that sequencing depth was roughly uniform across donors, and that assumption may not be true. A later genetic analysis associated a missense DCLRE1C variant with V-gene and J-gene trimming of TCR beta chains, and an independent cohort replicated the association. In a later analysis, most CMV-associated TCR beta chains were found to appear HLA-restricted, with HLA associations seemingly driven largely by CMV exposure.

For CDR1 and CDR2, the germline V gene lists ENHRY and SYGVKD. The CDR3 covers 16 residues, taking in both the cysteine and the phenylalanine. Of all the DNA, just the CDR3 is kept, 48 bases in frame from base 1. V is trimmed back by 4 bases and J by 3 bases, and the junction contains 5 bases that no gene match accounts for. The library was built by means of the immunoSEQ multiplex PCR assay. For the multiplex PCR, a mixture combining 60 forward primers for TCR Vbeta segments and 13 reverse primers for TCR Jbeta segments was used. The CDR3 region of rearranged TCR beta genes was amplified from genomic DNA by a multiplex PCR assay. The Illumina HiSeq System was used to sequence the amplified TCR beta libraries as 87-base-pair reads. The source study handled its data this way. A later analysis tallied approximately 87 million unique TCR beta chains across the 666 repertoires, and about 12 million of those chains were shared by two or more donors. Raw reads were error-corrected and collapsed into unique sequences with a nearest-neighbor algorithm that merged closely related sequences to remove PCR and sequencing errors. CDR3 sequences were aligned to IMGT reference sequences to assign V, D and J gene segments. For a sequence to be retained, a match of at least six nucleotides to both a V gene segment and a J gene segment was required. Rearrangements were classified as productive when the CDR3 lacked stop codons and remained in frame with V and J, and all other rearrangements were classified as non-productive. CDR3 was defined by IMGT convention, running from the second conserved V-encoded cysteine to the conserved J-encoded phenylalanine. Sequences without an unambiguous match to a single V gene segment were excluded from the earlier analysis of about 630 of the donors. An earlier analysis of a few hundred of the donors classified V segments as functional when productive rearrangements were above 56.7% and as segregating when the standard deviation between donors was above 5%. To diagnose cytomegalovirus status from the catalog of TCR beta chain sequences, a statistical classification framework was built. In a later analysis, V and J genes were assigned by comparing TCR nucleotide sequences against IMGT/GENE-DB human TR gene sequences. The TCRdist pipeline was used in a later analysis to assign CDR3 sequences and most-parsimonious VDJ recombination scenarios. In a later analysis, every TCR beta chain was defined by the combination of its CDR3 amino acid sequence and its V-gene family, and reads without a unique V-gene family were dropped. To address suspected cross-contamination and a sequencing artifact, a later analysis removed 550 to 750 highly shared, low-generation-probability nucleotide sequences. A later analysis calculated a clonal expansion index for each public chain from normalized within-repertoire ranks of inferred template counts. Generation probabilities in a later analysis came from a VDJ recombination model fitted to out-of-frame rearrangements, and those results were checked against IGoR. Hypergeometric tests were used in a later analysis to score TCR-TCR, TCR-HLA and TCR-CMV co-occurrence, with a repertoire-size bias correction applied to the TCR pairs. False discovery rates were estimated in a later analysis by permuting HLA or CMV assignments 20 times. A later analysis grouped co-occurring TCRs with DBSCAN, adding TCRdist sequence similarity when clustering within HLA-allele-positive subsets. Co-occurrence clustering excluded repertoires with fewer than 30,000 or more than 120,000 public chains, plus five with anomalous nucleotide sharing. TCRdb limited this immuneACCESS table to in-frame rearrangements with V and J called. A share of clones is missing; checked studies link under half to unresolved V genes, and the rest is unexplained. V, J and clone size reflect that table, while D and trimming were determined from the DNA. This sample is represented by roughly 130,000 clones; 75% to 90% of them were singletons. Just over 2.5% of the sample lies in the top ten.

The TCR originated in a man aged 30-40 years in good health and CMV-seronegative. The receptor chain draws on TRBV10-3 and TRBJ2-7; 14 bases in the junction line up with TRBD2. The sequenced material came from PBMCs. The CDR3 here reads CAISVGLAGGVYEQYF. The sequence in DNA is TGTGCCATCAGTGTCGGACTAGCGGGAGGAGTCTACGAGCAGTACTTC.